Shown below are 17 T cell receptor beta chains from a single sample sequenced in a study of persistence of HIV-infected CD4 T cells. The antigens for these receptors are not known. Cells were stimulated with overlapping HIV-1 Gag 15-mer peptides. CD40L-negative CD69-negative CD45RO-high memory CD4+ T cells were sorted as populations depleted of antigen-responding cells. The libraries were made with immunoSEQ version 4 in survey mode. Sequenced by immunoSEQ multiplex PCR; TCRdb stores in-frame clones only, minus some. The sample holds just over 40,000 clones, more than 75% seen once. The sample consisted of CD4+ T cells sorted from PBMCs after approximately 20-hour stimulation, taken from a patient who received antiretroviral therapy. Source of these receptors: an adult man with HIV who was CMV-seropositive.

This chain links TRBV19 with TRBJ1-5; 9 bases are a match to TRBD1. V lost 5 bases and J lost 6; bases outside the gene matches: 8. Per germline, CDR1 LNHDA and CDR2 SQIVND (reference sequence). The CDR3 runs 15 residues. The CDR3 region has the DNA TGTGCCAGTAGTCCTTTACAGGGGGCCCGTCAGCCCCAGCATTTT. This encodes CASSPLQGARQPQHF.

The rearrangement uses TRBV6-5 and TRBJ1-1; D remains ambiguous. The CDR3 runs 10 residues. Trimming took off 8 bases at V and 3 bases at J, with 4 bases between the two ends. Looked up from germline, CDR1 is MNHEY and CDR2 is SVGAGI. The CDR3 loop is CASGHTEAFF. CDR3 coding DNA: TGTGCCAGCGGACACACTGAAGCTTTCTTT.

The chain has TRBV4-1 and TRBJ1-1, with TRBD1 matching 9 bases. Trimming removed 4 bases from V and 7 bases from J; junction bases left unmatched: 7. The CDR3 extends over 14 amino acids. Per the germline V gene, CDR1 is MGHRA and CDR2 is YSYEKL. The chain's CDR3 is CASSRRDRASEAFF. DNA of the CDR3: TGCGCCAGCAGCCGCCGGGACAGGGCCAGTGAAGCTTTCTTT.

The V and J genes are TRBV7-2 and TRBJ1-4; D may be TRBD1 (6 bases). The CDR3 spans 15 residues. Trimming cost V 0 bases and J 5 bases, with 10 bases left between them. Per the germline V gene, CDR1 is SGHTA and CDR2 is FQGNSA. The CDR3 DNA follows: TGTGCCAGCAGCTTAGCGCCAGGGGTCAATGAAAAACTGTTTTTT. Amino acids: CASSLAPGVNEKLFF.

The V call is TRBV6-4, the J call TRBJ1-5; 9 nucleotides match TRBD1. Germline CDR1 reads MRHNA; CDR2 reads SNTAGT. This CDR3 region has 13 residues. With 6 bases clipped from V and 6 bases from J, the junction kept 3 bases outside the gene matches. The CDR3 reads CASRQGAGQPQHF. As DNA, the CDR3 is TGTGCCAGCAGACAGGGGGCTGGTCAGCCCCAGCATTTT.

This clone is a singleton in its sample. V is TRBV2 and J is TRBJ2-4; no clear D gene. Per germline, CDR1 SNHLY and CDR2 FYNNEI. The CDR3 is 16 residues long. V gave up 4 bases and J gave up 0 bases, with 13 bases separating them. CDR3 nucleotide sequence: TGTGCCAGCAGTGCCAGACATTTTTTAGCCAAAAACATTCAGTACTTC. This codes for CASSARHFLAKNIQYF.

V is TRBV11-1 and J is TRBJ1-2; the D gene is possibly TRBD1 (5 bases). In germline, CDR1 is SGHAT, CDR2 FQDESV (reference sequence). CDR3 length: 12 residues. V was clipped by 5 bases and J by 4 bases, with 8 bases between them. CDR3 loop: CASSTGRYGYTF. The CDR3 coding sequence is TGTGCCAGCAGCACGGGACGCTATGGCTACACCTTC.

V usage is TRBV6-5 and J usage is TRBJ1-3; 10 bases are a match to TRBD1. The CDR3 contains 15 residues. After removal of 6 bases from V and 0 bases from J, the junction contained 2 bases not matched to a gene. In germline, CDR1 is MNHEY, CDR2 SVGAGI. The CDR3 sequence: CASSRTGGSGNTIYF. The DNA for the CDR3 is TGTGCCAGCAGCCGGACAGGGGGCTCTGGAAACACCATATATTTT.

The CDR3 DNA reads TGCAGTCCGAGGAAGCAAGAGACCCAGTACTTC. It is translated as CSPRKQETQYF. The chain has TRBV20-1 and TRBJ2-5; D gene unclear. The germline V and J ends were trimmed by 8 bases and 2 bases, with 9 bases remaining between them. Germline V lookup: CDR1 DFQATT, CDR2 SNEGSKA (reference sequence). This CDR3 is built from 11 residues.

This sequence joins TRBV6-5 and TRBJ1-2; TRBD1 agrees at 8 bases. Losses at the gene ends were 6 bases for V and 4 bases for J; bases not matched to a gene: 4. Germline lookup yields CDR1 MNHEY and CDR2 SVGAGI. CDR3 length equals 13 residues. In DNA form, the CDR3 reads TGTGCCAGCAGCTCAGGGGGCCCCTATGGCTACACCTTC. Its translation: CASSSGGPYGYTF.

The chain links TRBV6-4 to TRBJ2-1; 11 nucleotides align to TRBD2. CDR3 length: 16 residues. CDR1 and CDR2 from the germline V gene are MRHNA and SNTAGT. J lost 2 bases, V lost 6 bases, and 6 bases had no gene match. In DNA form, the CDR3 reads TGTGCCAGCAGCCGCATGACTAGCGGGGCCTACAATGAGCAGTTCTTC. Its protein product is CASSRMTSGAYNEQFF.

The chain is built from TRBV5-1 and TRBJ2-5; 8 bases fit TRBD2. Germline V CDR1 and CDR2: SGHRS, YFSETQ. The length of the CDR3 is 14 residues. The ends lost 7 bases at V and 1 base at J; junction bases unmatched: 6. DNA of the CDR3: TGCGCCAGCTTAGCGGGGCAGCCCCAAGAGACCCAGTACTTC. Amino acid sequence: CASLAGQPQETQYF.

Turning to this clone: One end of the junction fails to match germline, which may point to a read error. The chain combines TRBV20-1 with TRBJ1-1; TRBD1 matches at 7 bases. CDR3 length: 11 residues. The V gene's germline CDR1 is DFQATT and CDR2 SNEGSKA (reference sequence). In nucleotides, the CDR3 is TGCAGTGCGAGAGACAGGGTCCAAGCTTTCTTT. This sequence encodes CSARDRVQAFF.

The V gene is TRBV4-2, the J gene TRBJ2-7, with D tentatively TRBD1 (6 bases). The V end lost 0 bases, the J end lost 5 bases, and 23 bases lay between the germline ends. Germline lookup yields CDR1 LGHNA and CDR2 YNFKEQ. The CDR3 spans 18 residues. CDR3 in amino acids: CASSQDTPQGQGIHEQYF. CDR3 DNA sequence: TGTGCCAGCAGCCAAGACACCCCTCAAGGGCAGGGGATCCACGAGCAGTACTTC.

This clone has only a few counts. This chain links TRBV21-1 with TRBJ2-7; TRBD1, the table's D call, lacks a check against the DNA. TRBV21-1 represents a pseudogene. CDR3 length: 15 residues. As DNA, the CDR3 is TGTGCCAGCAGCAAAGATCCGGGACAGGGGTACGAGCAGTACTTC. It specifies CASSKDPGQGYEQYF.

This clone was seen only a few times. The V gene is TRBV14, the J gene TRBJ2-1; a weak D match, TRBD2 (5 bases). The germline gives CDR1 SGHDN, CDR2 FVKESK. Trimming pared 1 base from V and 2 bases from J, leaving 9 bases between. The CDR3 runs 15 residues. CDR3 nucleotide sequence: TGTGCCAGCAGCCAAGGGAGGTGGGCCTACAATGAGCAGTTCTTC. Amino acid sequence: CASSQGRWAYNEQFF.

The chain's CDR3 is CATLRSGPGMWGGYTF. CDR3 coding DNA: TGTGCCACCCTCCGATCGGGCCCCGGAATGTGGGGTGGCTACACCTTC. The chain carries TRBV27 and TRBJ1-2; D unresolved. The CDR3 length is 16 residues. Trimming left V 10 bases short and J 7 bases short, with 28 bases between. Germline CDR1 is MNHEY and CDR2 is SMNVEV (reference sequence).